Included here is one T cell receptor beta chain sequence, with context. There is no known antigen for this receptor. Base quality data are lacking; no much larger clone is found one base away. The sample's treatment or condition label, decoded: live attenuated yellow fever vaccine strain. Two biological replicates of bulk PBMCs were collected at each blood-draw timepoint. PBMCs were isolated from peripheral blood using a standard Ficoll-Paque protocol. TriZol was used to extract RNA from bulk PBMCs, from CD4 and CD8 fractions, and from dextramer-positive and dextramer-negative fractions. These data come from a study of T cells after yellow fever vaccination (dated 2019 in TCRdb). In terms of the full investigation: The SMART-Seq v4 Ultra Low Input RNA kit was used to prepare libraries from fractions with low cell numbers. Bulk TCR alpha and beta repertoires were sequenced longitudinally to track T-cell clones before and after primary and booster YFV17D yellow fever vaccination. The cohort comprised two healthy male donors, one aged 18 to 30 and one aged 30 to 40 years. Blood was collected at multiple timepoints before and after primary and secondary immunization, and bulk PBMC replicates and cell subsets were isolated.

From the cysteine up to the phenylalanine, the CDR3 has a length of 17 residues. Here the CDR3 DNA is all that survives: 51 bases in frame from base 1. For CDR1 and CDR2, the germline V gene lists SGHTA and FQGNSA. Ends trimmed: V by 2 bases, J by 9 bases; bases unmatched to a gene: 16. General findings and caveats noted by the study authors: A small share of clonotypes occurred in both CD4 and CD8 compartments, likely arising from convergent recombination. After the booster, most clones that had expanded after primary vaccination were detected again (around 96% of CD4 and more than 85% of CD8), suggesting broad maintenance of memory. The study included only two donors, which limits how far the findings can be generalized. Computational filtering was needed because FACS-sorted repertoires could contain abundant contaminating clonotypes from the bulk population. Compared with the primary T-cell response, the secondary T-cell response was weaker but faster, peaking on day 5 rather than day 15.

Synthesis of TCR cDNA relied on 5'RACE template switching, a step that introduced a universal primer site along with unique molecular identifiers. cDNA synthesis was primed from both the TCR alpha and TCR beta constant segments. Libraries were amplified in two PCR steps, with sample barcodes and sequencing adapters added in the second step. Sequencing of libraries was done on Illumina HiSeq 2500 (2x100 bp) or NovaSeq (2x150 bp). The source study handled its data this way. Demultiplexing of reads and collapsing into UMI consensus sequences were performed with MIGEC, and V(D)J alignment was carried out with MiXCR. Clonotypes responding to the vaccine were identified with edgeR on replicate PBMC samples, with the criteria of FDR below 0.01 and a log2 fold change above 5 up to day 15. Bulk clonotypes were assigned CD4 or CD8 identity according to which sequenced CD4 or CD8 repertoire held them at higher abundance. The public reads were quality trimmed at Q25 with fastp and then assembled into clones with MiXCR by TCRdb, keeping productive beta chains. One record per CDR3 amino acid sequence lists the most common genes and DNA. TCRdb, not the original authors, processed these V and J calls. The sample table records some 600,000 distinct CDR3 sequences; approximately 13% of these occur just once. The ten top clones hold just under 15% of the sample.

The sequence was collected from a man aged 25 to 45 who received the YFV17D yellow fever vaccine. Sequenced here: PBMCs, sampled on the day of the yellow fever booster vaccination. In this chain, TRBV7-2 is recombined with TRBJ2-1; the junction holds 7 bases that match TRBD2. The DNA sequence follows: TGTGCCAGCAGCTTACAGGCGGGAGTACTTTCGCCGGGTGAGCAGTTCTTC. It codes for CASSLQAGVLSPGEQFF.